Below, one TCR beta chain is given with its context. As yet, its antigen is unknown. Trimming left V 2 bases short and J 6 bases short, with 21 bases between. This CDR3 is 16 amino acids long. In germline, CDR1 is SGHNT, CDR2 YYREEE (reference sequence). PCR was performed using 60 Vbeta and 13 Jbeta primers. Here immunoSEQ multiplex PCR was the method, and the copy in TCRdb shows in-frame clones only, minus some. This repertoire shows some 180,000 clones, roughly 84% found once; its top ten account for roughly 1.2%. The entry originates in a study of cytomegalovirus exposure and HLA in healthy donors. Study outcomes and limitations: When presence/absence was analysed, sequencing depth was taken to be roughly uniform across donors. A later analysis linked a missense DCLRE1C variant to TCR beta V- and J-gene trimming. The authors listed 164 TCR beta chains as cytomegalovirus-associated.

Everyone who donated was a healthy bone marrow donor. The V and J genes are TRBV5-4 and TRBJ2-7, with D possibly matching TRBD2 (5 bases). The TCR comes from a girl aged 2-10 years in good health and CMV-seropositive. The specimen sequenced was PBMCs. The CDR3 nucleotides are TGTGCCAGCAGCTTCACAACAATCCCCGAAGAGGGCGAGCAGTACTTC. Its translation is CASSFTTIPEEGEQYF.